This is a list of T cell receptor beta chains from one sample in a study of spatial heterogeneity in lung cancer. Via MiXCR, TCRdb re-called the 5' RACE reads, giving one row per CDR3 protein. The table has roughly 4,900 distinct CDR3 sequences, 9.5% to 15% seen once. Sequenced here: lung tumor tissue, sampled at surgery. All receptors derive from a male donor with early-stage non-small cell lung cancer. Both conserved end residues are part of each CDR3. Each record gives: D gene, J gene, clone size, V gene, CDR3 protein, CDR3 DNA. The D gene is left open where the match is weak. Expanded clones are given a class, and other clones once, few, many or no size at all.

D: -
J: TRBJ2-1
size: medium-sized
V: TRBV9
CDR3: CASSVVGDLYNEQFF
DNA: TGTGCCAGCAGCGTAGTAGGGGATCTTTACAATGAGCAGTTCTTC

D: -
J: TRBJ2-7
size: many
V: TRBV6-1
CDR3: CASSAYRDIAYEQYF
DNA: TGTGCCAGCAGTGCATACCGGGACATAGCCTACGAGCAGTACTTC

D: -
J: TRBJ1-6
size: -
V: TRBV30
CDR3: CAWRYLGVSSPLHF
DNA: TGTGCCTGGAGATATCTCGGGGTTTCTTCACCCCTCCACTTT

D: -
J: TRBJ2-5
size: many
V: TRBV19
CDR3: CASSNRGQIETQYF
DNA: TGTGCCAGTAGTAATCGGGGGCAAATAGAGACCCAGTACTTC

D: TRBD1
J: TRBJ2-3
size: many
V: TRBV9
CDR3: CASSPTGGAWTDTQYF
DNA: TGTGCCAGCAGCCCAACAGGGGGCGCTTGGACGGATACGCAGTATTTT

D: -
J: TRBJ1-1
size: -
V: TRBV7-6
CDR3: CASSSQENTEAFF
DNA: TGTGCCAGCAGCTCACAGGAGAACACTGAAGCTTTCTTT

D: -
J: TRBJ1-4
size: -
V: TRBV9
CDR3: CASNQQGANEKLFF
DNA: TGTGCCAGCAACCAACAGGGAGCTAATGAAAAACTGTTTTTT

D: -
J: TRBJ2-3
size: many
V: TRBV5-1
CDR3: CASSHVRGTTDTQYF
DNA: TGCGCCAGCAGCCACGTTAGGGGGACTACAGATACGCAGTATTTT

D: -
J: TRBJ2-3
size: -
V: TRBV7-2
CDR3: CASSMGTLGDTQYF
DNA: TGTGCCAGCAGCATGGGGACCCTGGGGGATACGCAGTATTTT

D: -
J: TRBJ1-5
size: many
V: TRBV7-2
CDR3: CASSSLGLDNQPQHF
DNA: TGTGCCAGCAGCTCGTTGGGGCTTGACAATCAGCCCCAGCATTTT

D: -
J: TRBJ1-1
size: few
V: TRBV2
CDR3: CASSPTGTTNTEAFF
DNA: TGTGCCAGCAGTCCCACCGGGACGACGAACACTGAAGCTTTCTTT

D: -
J: TRBJ2-2
size: few
V: TRBV5-4
CDR3: CASNFAGHRNTGELFF
DNA: TGTGCCAGCAATTTTGCGGGACACCGCAACACCGGGGAGCTGTTTTTT

D: TRBD1
J: TRBJ1-6
size: -
V: TRBV18
CDR3: CASSPAQGDSPLHF
DNA: TGTGCCAGCTCACCAGCCCAGGGGGATTCACCCCTCCACTTT

D: -
J: TRBJ2-2
size: many
V: TRBV3-1
CDR3: CASTPRQGRAGELFF
DNA: TGTGCCAGCACCCCCAGACAGGGGAGGGCCGGGGAGCTGTTTTTT

D: TRBD2
J: TRBJ2-7
size: -
V: TRBV6-1
CDR3: CASSPGLARSSYEQYF
DNA: TGTGCCAGCAGTCCTGGACTAGCGCGGAGCTCCTACGAGCAGTACTTC

D: -
J: TRBJ1-2
size: many
V: TRBV5-4
CDR3: CASRHREINYGYTF
DNA: TGTGCCAGCAGACACAGGGAGATTAACTATGGCTACACCTTC

D: -
J: TRBJ1-1
size: -
V: TRBV6-5
CDR3: CASSSPPGRTEAFF
DNA: TGTGCCAGCAGTTCCCCCCCGGGGAGGACTGAAGCTTTCTTT

D: -
J: TRBJ1-1
size: -
V: TRBV9
CDR3: CASSVGGIRSEAFF
DNA: TGTGCCAGCAGCGTAGGGGGCATTAGATCTGAAGCTTTCTTT

D: TRBD1
J: TRBJ1-2
size: few
V: TRBV5-4
CDR3: CASSLVGQEYGYTF
DNA: TGTGCCAGCAGCTTGGTCGGACAGGAGTATGGCTACACCTTC

D: -
J: TRBJ1-5
size: many
V: TRBV6-6
CDR3: CASSRALGSNQPQHF
DNA: TGTGCCAGCAGTCGCGCCCTAGGAAGCAATCAGCCCCAGCATTTT

D: -
J: TRBJ2-1
size: medium-sized
V: TRBV4-2
CDR3: CASSPNLHNEQFF
DNA: TGTGCCAGCAGCCCGAACCTCCACAATGAGCAGTTCTTC

D: -
J: TRBJ1-4
size: few
V: TRBV21-1
CDR3: CASSKEPGHEKLFF
DNA: TGTGCCAGCAGCAAAGAGCCCGGGCATGAAAAACTGTTTTTT

D: -
J: TRBJ2-1
size: medium-sized
V: TRBV7-2
CDR3: CASSLAVEANEQFF
DNA: TGTGCCAGCAGCTTAGCTGTCGAAGCAAATGAGCAGTTCTTC

D: TRBD1
J: TRBJ1-5
size: -
V: TRBV2
CDR3: CASRTGQRQPQHF
DNA: TGTGCCAGCAGGACAGGGCAGCGGCAGCCCCAGCATTTT

D: -
J: TRBJ1-5
size: many
V: TRBV28
CDR3: CASSFLGEPQHF
DNA: TGTGCCAGCAGTTTCCTGGGTGAGCCCCAGCATTTT

D: TRBD1
J: TRBJ2-4
size: few
V: TRBV6-1
CDR3: CASSESGQGNIQYF
DNA: TGTGCCAGCAGCGAGTCAGGACAGGGGAACATTCAGTACTTC

D: -
J: TRBJ1-1
size: -
V: TRBV18
CDR3: CASSPEVGMNTEAFF
DNA: TGTGCCAGCTCACCCGAGGTCGGGATGAACACTGAAGCTTTCTTT

D: TRBD2
J: TRBJ2-3
size: few
V: TRBV20-1
CDR3: CSAGEQAGGRGDTQYF
DNA: TGCAGTGCTGGCGAACAAGCGGGGGGGCGTGGTGATACGCAGTATTTT

D: -
J: TRBJ2-7
size: -
V: TRBV27
CDR3: CASSLKTGSSYEQYF
DNA: TGTGCCAGCAGCCTAAAAACAGGTAGCTCCTACGAGCAGTACTTC

D: -
J: TRBJ1-4
size: -
V: TRBV28
CDR3: CASQTTRTNEKLFF
DNA: TGTGCCAGCCAAACAACAAGGACTAATGAAAAACTGTTTTTT

D: TRBD2
J: TRBJ2-4
size: medium-sized
V: TRBV18
CDR3: CASSPPGTSGNQNIQYF
DNA: TGTGCCAGCTCACCACCGGGGACTAGCGGGAACCAAAACATTCAGTACTTC

D: -
J: TRBJ1-5
size: -
V: TRBV12-3/TRBV12-4
CDR3: CASSLTEDQPQHF
DNA: TGTGCCAGCAGTTTAACAGAGGATCAGCCCCAGCATTTT

D: -
J: TRBJ1-5
size: few
V: TRBV27
CDR3: CASSLQANGQPQHF
DNA: TGTGCCAGCAGTTTACAGGCAAATGGACAGCCCCAGCATTTT

D: -
J: TRBJ1-2
size: few
V: TRBV4-1
CDR3: CASSHNEGGLAGYTF
DNA: TGCGCCAGCAGCCACAATGAGGGGGGGCTGGCTGGCTACACCTTC

D: TRBD1
J: TRBJ1-1
size: many
V: TRBV6-6
CDR3: CASSYTGGTGGVGTEAFF
DNA: TGTGCCAGCAGTTACACCGGCGGTACAGGGGGCGTGGGCACTGAAGCTTTCTTT

D: -
J: TRBJ1-1
size: -
V: TRBV7-9
CDR3: CASSPNRALNTEAFF
DNA: TGTGCCAGCAGCCCCAACAGGGCACTGAACACTGAAGCTTTCTTT

D: -
J: TRBJ1-5
size: -
V: TRBV21-1
CDR3: CASSKGSPRPNSNQPQHF
DNA: TGTGCCAGCAGCAAAGGGAGTCCTAGGCCAAATAGCAATCAGCCCCAGCATTTT